This TCR beta chain was observed in a study of blood T cell repertoires in COVID-19. This clone was counted once. The data were produced by immunoSEQ multiplex PCR, yet TCRdb's version contains in-frame clones alone and is incomplete. The sample lists about 210,000 clones, 80% to 90% occurring once. With 4 bases removed from V and 3 bases from J, the gap between germline ends came to 13 bases. The CDR3 sequence is 14 residues long. Looked up from germline, CDR1 is MNHEY and CDR2 is SVGAGI. This sequence originates from a man aged 40-50 years with acute or convalescent COVID-19. The chain combines TRBV6-5 with TRBJ2-7; D gene unclear. Specimen: peripheral blood. CDR3 coding DNA: TGTGCCAGCAGTTGGGTGGGCACGCACTACGAGCAGTACTTC. It is translated as CASSWVGTHYEQYF.